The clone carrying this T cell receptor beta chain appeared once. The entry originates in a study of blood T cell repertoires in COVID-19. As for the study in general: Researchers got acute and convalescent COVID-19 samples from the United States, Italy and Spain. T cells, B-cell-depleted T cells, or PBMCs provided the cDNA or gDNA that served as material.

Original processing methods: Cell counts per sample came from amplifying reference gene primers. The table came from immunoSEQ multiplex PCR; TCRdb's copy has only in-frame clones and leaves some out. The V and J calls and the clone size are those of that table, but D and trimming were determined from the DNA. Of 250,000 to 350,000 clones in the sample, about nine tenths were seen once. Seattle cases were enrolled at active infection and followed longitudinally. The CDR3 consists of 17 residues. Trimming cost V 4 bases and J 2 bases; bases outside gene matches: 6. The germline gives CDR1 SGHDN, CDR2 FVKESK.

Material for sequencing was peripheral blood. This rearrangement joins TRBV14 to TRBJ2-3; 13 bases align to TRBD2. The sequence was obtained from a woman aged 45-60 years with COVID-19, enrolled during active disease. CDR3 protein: CASSPWTSGGSTDTQYF. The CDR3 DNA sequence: TGTGCCAGCAGCCCGTGGACTAGCGGGGGATCCACAGATACGCAGTATTTT.